This T cell receptor beta chain was captured by sequencing in a study of CD8 T cells in ankylosing spondylitis. In making TCR beta libraries, quantitative 5'-RACE with molecular barcodes was used. In TCRdb, the 5' RACE reads were re-called with MiXCR into one record per CDR3 protein. Here the sample spans tens of thousands of distinct CDR3 sequences, around 26% being singletons. This CDR3 is 15 amino acids long. V lost 6 bases and J 5 bases, leaving 19 bases between the germline ends. Overall study results and limits: Clones linked to disease were reported to show significant enrichment in matched ankylosing spondylitis synovial fluid.

In its sample, this clonotype was seen a few times. The antigen remains unidentified. This chain joins TRBV12-3 or TRBV12-4 and TRBJ2-5; TRBD2 is a possible D gene (6 bases). The TCR comes from a male donor with ankylosing spondylitis or in good health (not recorded which). The specimen sequenced was blood, either unsorted or a sorted T cell fraction (not recorded which). CDR3 protein: CASSFLAAEGETQYF. The DNA of the CDR3 is TGTGCCAGCAGCTTTTTAGCGGCAGAAGGGGAGACCCAGTACTTC.